These T cell receptor beta chains were read from a single sample in a study of response to subunit inactivated influenza vaccine. Each CDR3 protein is one row after TCRdb ran MiXCR on the RT-PCR reads. This sample has 800,000 to 1,000,000 distinct CDR3 sequences, with approximately 21% found just once. Sequencing used PBMCs from blood, obtained more than 4 days after vaccination. The source of these receptors is a man aged 50 to 59 who received an inactivated influenza vaccine. Each CDR3 is given with its conserved first and last residue. Fields, in order: D gene, J gene, V gene, clone size, CDR3 DNA, CDR3 protein. D genes are given only for firm matches. Not all rows give a size; the values are once, few, many and, for expanded clones, a class.

.,TRBJ1-1,TRBV2,many,TGTGCCAGCAGCCCTATGGAATCCAGCGAGGCTTTCTTT,CASSPMESSEAFF
.,TRBJ2-3,TRBV10-1,few,TGCGCCAGCAGTGAGTCGGAGCGAAGTGGCACAGATACGCAGTATTTT,CASSESERSGTDTQYF
.,TRBJ2-3,TRBV20-1,.,TGCAGTGCTTATTCGAGGGGTCGGGACACGCAGTATTTT,CSAYSRGRDTQYF
TRBD1,TRBJ1-5,TRBV6-5,.,TGTGCCAGCAGTTCGCGGGGACACAGGGGTGAGGAGCCCCAGCATTTT,CASSSRGHRGEEPQHF
.,TRBJ2-6,TRBV5-6,.,TGTGCCAGCAGCTTGGTCGCGGGGCGGGGTGGGGCCAACGTCCTGACTTTC,CASSLVAGRGGANVLTF
TRBD1,TRBJ2-1,TRBV7-9,.,TGTGCCAGCAGCTTGTTTACAGGGGGGTTCTACAATGAGCAGTTCTTC,CASSLFTGGFYNEQFF
.,TRBJ2-1,TRBV20-1,few,TGCAGTGTCTCGACAACCTCCTACAATGAGCAGTTCTTC,CSVSTTSYNEQFF
.,TRBJ2-1,TRBV29-1,many,TGCAGCGTCCAAACGGACACCTACAATGAGCAGTTCTTC,CSVQTDTYNEQFF
.,TRBJ2-7,TRBV5-1,many,TGCGCCAGCAGCTTGGCCCCGGGATTCTACGAGCAGTACTTC,CASSLAPGFYEQYF
.,TRBJ2-6,TRBV12-3/TRBV12-4,few,TGTGCCAGCACTCCGGGGTTATTCCTGACTTTC,CASTPGLFLTF
.,TRBJ2-5,TRBV20-1,few,TGCAGTGCCGTGGGGGAGACCCAGTACTTC,CSAVGETQYF
.,TRBJ2-1,TRBV7-2,many,TGTGCCAGCAGCATAGGTGGTGAGCAGTTCTTC,CASSIGGEQFF
.,TRBJ2-3,TRBV28,few,TGTGCCAGCAGTCAAACCGGGACCCCGACGGATACGCAGTATTTT,CASSQTGTPTDTQYF
TRBD1,TRBJ2-5,TRBV12-3/TRBV12-4,few,TGTGCCAGCACCTCCCTGACAGGGGGAAGGGCGACCCAGTACTTC,CASTSLTGGRATQYF
TRBD1,TRBJ1-2,TRBV2,few,TGTGCCAGCAGGGCGATACAGGGGAGCTATGGCTACACCTTC,CASRAIQGSYGYTF
TRBD2,TRBJ2-1,TRBV24-1,.,TGTGCCACCAGTGATGGGGGACTAGCGTATGAGCAGTTCTTC,CATSDGGLAYEQFF
.,TRBJ2-7,TRBV6-5,few,TGTGCCAGCAGTTTCCAGGGGCGTTTTTACGAGCAGTACTTC,CASSFQGRFYEQYF
TRBD1,TRBJ2-1,TRBV12-3/TRBV12-4,.,TGTGCCAGCAGCGGGACAGGGGTCCAGCAGTTCTTC,CASSGTGVQQFF
.,TRBJ2-7,TRBV7-2,.,TGTGCCAGCAGCTTGGTAGGAAGGGAATACGAGCAGTACTTC,CASSLVGREYEQYF
TRBD1,TRBJ1-4,TRBV12-3/TRBV12-4,.,TGTGCCAGCAGTTTAGGGGGGACAGGGGCTGAAAAACTGTTTTTT,CASSLGGTGAEKLFF
.,TRBJ2-7,TRBV6-1,.,TGTGCCAGCAGTGATGTTCTGACCCACGAGCAGTACTTC,CASSDVLTHEQYF
TRBD1,TRBJ1-2,TRBV6-1,.,TGTGCCAGCAGCCGACAGGGCAGAAACTATGGCTACACCTTC,CASSRQGRNYGYTF
.,TRBJ2-7,TRBV27,.,TGTGCCAGCCGCAAAGGGACCGACTATGAGCAGTACTTC,CASRKGTDYEQYF
TRBD1,TRBJ1-1,TRBV12-3/TRBV12-4,many,TGTGCCAGCAGTTTGGACAGGGGTGCTGAAGCTTTCTTT,CASSLDRGAEAFF
TRBD2,TRBJ2-3,TRBV6-5,few,TGTGCCAGCAGTTACTCGCCTAGCGGGAGCACAGATACGCAGTATTTT,CASSYSPSGSTDTQYF
.,TRBJ2-3,TRBV6-5,few,TGTGCCAGCAGTTACTCAGGAGGGCCCGGAGATACGCAGTATTTT,CASSYSGGPGDTQYF
TRBD1,TRBJ1-5,TRBV28,.,TGTGCCAGCAGGACGGACAGGGGTAGCAATCAGCCCCAGCATTTT,CASRTDRGSNQPQHF
.,TRBJ1-1,TRBV5-1,.,TGCGCCAGCAGCTTGGTTGGGGGAAGGAACGGTGAAGCTTTCTTT,CASSLVGGRNGEAFF
.,TRBJ2-1,TRBV19,few,TGTGCCAGTAGTACATGGACAGACACGGCGGGGTACAATGAGCAGTTCTTC,CASSTWTDTAGYNEQFF